These 24 T cell receptor beta chains were all obtained from the same sample, sequenced in a study of cytomegalovirus exposure and HLA in healthy donors. Assay used: immunoSEQ multiplex PCR; TCRdb lists only in-frame clones, some missing. Here the sample spans roughly 150,000 clones, around 90% being singletons. The source material was PBMCs. These receptor sequences come from a young man in good health and CMV-seronegative.

The gene calls are TRBV29-1 and TRBJ2-4; TRBD1 might be the D (5 bases). The CDR3 covers 15 residues. V was pared by 4 bases and J by 0 bases, with 13 bases between. Per the germline V gene, CDR1 is SQVTM and CDR2 is ANQGSEA. The CDR3 is CSVVYRTLAKNIQYF. CDR3 DNA sequence: TGCAGCGTTGTCTACAGGACACTAGCCAAAAACATTCAGTACTTC. Full variable domain (remainder filled in from reference TRBV29-1 and TRBJ2-4): SAVISQKPSRDICQRGTSLTIQCQVDSQVTMMFWYRQQPGQSLTLIATANQGSEATYESGFVIDKFPISRPNLTFSTLTVSNMSPEDSSIYLCSVVYRTLAKNIQYFGAGTRLSVL.

The rearrangement uses TRBV9 and TRBJ1-2; 9 bases match TRBD1. This CDR3 region has 17 residues. With V trimmed by 0 bases and J by 7 bases, 13 bases remained unmatched. CDR1 is SGDLS and CDR2 is YYNGEE in the germline V gene. The CDR3 DNA follows: TGTGCCAGCAGCGTAGCGTCGGTTGGACAGGGGTCCGGTGGCTACACCTTC. Translating it yields CASSVASVGQGSGGYTF.

The rearrangement links TRBV6-4 to TRBJ2-3; the D gene is possibly TRBD2 (6 bases). The CDR3 runs to 15 residues. Trimming removed 4 bases at V and 2 bases at J, with 13 bases between. Germline CDR1 MRHNA, CDR2 SNTAGT. CDR3 sequence (DNA): TGTGCCAGCAGTGCCGAAAGCGGGTACACAGATACGCAGTATTTT. This gives the protein CASSAESGYTDTQYF.

This clone came up once. V and J are TRBV19 and TRBJ1-5, with TRBD1 matching over 7 bases. The germline V gene encodes CDR1 LNHDA and CDR2 SQIVND (reference sequence). V was pared by 7 bases and J by 7 bases, with 10 bases of the junction left unmatched. The CDR3 has 14 residues. This chain's CDR3 is CASKGATGNQPQHF. In nucleotides, the CDR3 is TGTGCCAGTAAGGGGGCGACAGGGAACCAGCCCCAGCATTTT.

V usage is TRBV19 and J usage is TRBJ1-5, with 7 bases aligning to TRBD1. CDR3 length: 14 amino acids. Germline V gene sequence: CDR1 LNHDA, CDR2 SQIVND (reference sequence). V trimming: 3 bases; J trimming: 5 bases; junction bases outside the gene matches: 4. The chain's CDR3 is CASSIRQGYQPQHF. CDR3 in DNA: TGTGCCAGTAGTATTCGACAGGGATATCAGCCCCAGCATTTT.

The chain carries TRBV5-4 and TRBJ2-7; possible D gene TRBD2, 6 bases. This CDR3 is built from 15 residues. Trimming shortened V by 4 bases and J by 1 base, and 15 bases separated the two germline ends. From germline, CDR1 is SGHNT and CDR2 YYREEE (reference sequence). The CDR3 reads CASSRSLADSYEQYF. The CDR3 nucleotides are TGTGCCAGCAGCAGGTCGTTAGCGGATTCCTACGAGCAGTACTTC.

This sequence joins TRBV11-2 and TRBJ2-5; TRBD1 aligns across 8 bases. Germline CDR1 is SGHAT and CDR2 is FQNNGV. This CDR3 has 14 amino acids. Trimming took 5 bases from V and 2 from J; bases not matched to a gene: 4. The CDR3 DNA sequence: TGTGCCAGCAGCCGGACAGGGACGCAAGAGACCCAGTACTTC. Amino acid sequence: CASSRTGTQETQYF.

The chain has TRBV7-2 and TRBJ2-7; perhaps TRBD2 as D (5 bases). Deletions cut 4 bases from V and 3 bases from J, with 13 bases between. This CDR3 contains 14 residues. CDR1 and CDR2 (germline): SGHTA, FQGNSA. The DNA of the CDR3 is TGTGCCAGCAGCTCTCTGGTCGGGAACTACGAGCAGTACTTC. Amino acid sequence: CASSSLVGNYEQYF. The variable domain in full, with the rest retrieved from reference TRBV7-2 and TRBJ2-7, is GAGVSQSPSNKVTEKGKDVELRCDPISGHTALYWYRQSLGQGLEFLIYFQGNSAPDKSGLPSDRFSAERTGGSVSTLTIQRTQQEDSAVYLCASSSLVGNYEQYFGPGTRLTVT.

This sequence joins TRBV18 and TRBJ1-4; 10 nucleotides match TRBD1. CDR1 and CDR2 (germline): KGHSH, LQKENI. The J segment lost 6 bases and the V segment lost 4 bases, leaving 17 bases of the junction unmatched. This CDR3 has 19 residues. As DNA, the CDR3 is TGTGCCAGCTCACGCCCGGGACAGGGGATGGTTAAGCTGGATGAAAAACTGTTTTTT. It specifies CASSRPGQGMVKLDEKLFF.

In this sample, this clone turned up many times. This sample also contains other DNA sequences that code for the same CDR3. The J gene is TRBJ2-7, the V gene TRBV6-5; D is ambiguous. Trimming cost V 0 bases and J 0 bases, with 9 bases left between them. Germline lookup yields CDR1 MNHEY and CDR2 SVGAGI. CDR3 length: 15 residues. This CDR3 is CASSYSLDSSYEQYF. CDR3 nucleotide sequence: TGTGCCAGCAGTTACTCACTCGATTCCTCCTACGAGCAGTACTTC.

This clone was found a few times. The chain uses TRBV28 and TRBJ1-5; 7 nucleotides align to TRBD1. Germline CDR1 is MDHEN and CDR2 is SYDVKM. J was trimmed by 5 bases and V by 8 bases; bases with no gene match: 9. The CDR3 length is 14 residues. CDR3 residues: CASRLDREHQPQHF. The DNA for the CDR3 is TGTGCCAGCCGACTCGACAGGGAACATCAGCCCCAGCATTTT. Drawing the rest from reference TRBV28 and TRBJ1-5, the complete variable domain is DVKVTQSSRYLVKRTGEKVFLECVQDMDHENMFWYRQDPGLGLRLIYFSYDVKMKEKGDIPEGYSVSREKKERFSLILESASTNQTSMYLCASRLDREHQPQHFGDGTRLSIL.

In DNA form, the CDR3 reads TGCGCCAGCAGCCAGATGTCCTCAGGGGGAGACTACGAGCAGTACTTC. Protein sequence: CASSQMSSGGDYEQYF. The chain has TRBV4-1 and TRBJ2-7, with 7 nucleotides matching TRBD1. Trimming took 3 bases from V and 3 from J; bases not matched to a gene: 11. The CDR3 consists of 16 residues. Germline V lookup: CDR1 MGHRA, CDR2 YSYEKL.

The gene calls are TRBV4-3 and TRBJ2-3, with 8 bases that match TRBD2. Germline V CDR1 and CDR2: LGHNA, YSLEER. Trimming removed 3 bases from V and 4 bases from J; junction bases left unmatched: 3. The CDR3 is made up of 14 amino acids. The CDR3 DNA is TGCGCCAGCAGCCAGACGGGGGGGTCAGATACGCAGTATTTT. Protein: CASSQTGGSDTQYF.

Of note for this clone: The junction departs from the called germline gene at one end, perhaps through a read error. The rearrangement links TRBV14 to TRBJ1-2, with D perhaps TRBD1 (6 bases). Germline V gene data show CDR1 as SGHDN and CDR2 as FVKESK. The CDR3 runs 14 residues. This chain's CDR3 is CASSRDGTPLDHAF. Written as DNA, the CDR3 is TGTGCCAGCAGCCGGGATGGGACACCCCTCGATCACGCCTTC. Filled out from reference TRBV14 and TRBJ1-2, the complete variable domain reads EAGVTQFPSHSVIEKGQTVTLRCDPISGHDNLYWYRRVMGKEIKFLLHFVKESKQDESGMPNNRFLAERTGGTYSTLKVQPAELEDSGVYFCASSRDGTPLDHAFGSGTRLTVV.

This sequence joins TRBV4-1 and TRBJ2-2; 9 bases are shared with TRBD2. CDR3 length equals 15 residues. The junction had 10 bases not matched to a gene; V was cut back by 5 bases and J by 9 bases. Germline CDR1 MGHRA, CDR2 YSYEKL. In nucleotides, the CDR3 is TGCGCCAGCAGCGCACCCGGGACTAGCTCCCGGGAGCTGTTTTTT. Translation: CASSAPGTSSRELFF.

The chain links TRBV5-4 to TRBJ2-7, with D perhaps matching TRBD1 (6 bases). The germline V and J ends were trimmed by 6 bases and 2 bases, with 15 bases remaining between them. Germline CDR1 and CDR2: SGHNT and YYREEE (reference sequence). The CDR3 loop spans 14 amino acids. DNA of the CDR3: TGTGCCAGCACCCCTCCGGACAGCCCCTACGAGCAGTACTTC. Protein sequence: CASTPPDSPYEQYF.

The V and J genes are TRBV4-2 and TRBJ2-1, with 14 nucleotides matching TRBD2. Looked up from germline, CDR1 is LGHNA and CDR2 is YNFKEQ. The CDR3 is made up of 16 amino acids. With V trimmed by 1 base and J by 7 bases, 3 bases remained unmatched. The CDR3 bases are TGTGCCAGCAGCCAAGGTCGACTAGCGGGGGGGAATGAGCAGTTCTTC. Protein product: CASSQGRLAGGNEQFF.

This chain links TRBV11-2 with TRBJ2-7; perhaps TRBD2 as D (6 bases). Trimming shortened V by 4 bases and J by 1 base, and 8 bases separated the two germline ends. Germline loops: CDR1 SGHAT, CDR2 FQNNGV. The CDR3 extends over 13 amino acids. The CDR3 coding sequence is TGTGCCAGCAGCTACGGGGGATCCTACGAGCAGTACTTC. It yields the protein CASSYGGSYEQYF.

This chain connects TRBV4-1 to TRBJ2-7, with D maybe TRBD2 (6 bases). The CDR3 has 15 amino acids. Germline CDR1 and CDR2: MGHRA and YSYEKL. V gave up 1 base and J gave up 3 bases, with 13 bases separating them. The CDR3 bases are TGCGCCAGCAGCCAAGCGACGGAGGGCTTCTACGAGCAGTACTTC. Translated: CASSQATEGFYEQYF.

Regarding this clone: Compared with germline, one end of the junction differs, possibly owing to a read error. The chain's CDR3 is CASSLRGIPGELFF. The CDR3 bases are TGTGCTAGCAGCTTGCGGGGGATCCCCGGGGAGCTGTTTTTT. V usage is TRBV7-7 and J usage is TRBJ2-2, with TRBD2 matching over 7 bases. The germline V gene has CDR1 SSHAT and CDR2 FNYEAQ (reference sequence). This CDR3 comprises 14 residues.

The chain recombines TRBV7-2 with TRBJ2-7; TRBD2 agrees at 7 bases. From germline, CDR1 is SGHTA and CDR2 FQGNSA. V lost 6 bases and J lost 3; bases outside the gene matches: 5. This CDR3 is 13 amino acids long. As DNA, the CDR3 is TGTGCCAGCAGGGGGGGGAGCGGCTACGAGCAGTACTTC. Its protein product is CASRGGSGYEQYF.

This clone was seen once. The chain links TRBV6-6 to TRBJ2-3, with D possibly matching TRBD2 (6 bases). This CDR3 has 15 residues. CDR1 is MNHNY, CDR2 SVGAGI, per germline (reference sequence). Between the trimmed V and J ends, which lost 7 bases and 3 bases, there was a span of 17 bases. DNA for the CDR3: TGTGCCAGCACTCGTCCCGGGGGAGGTACAGATACGCAGTATTTT. Encoded protein: CASTRPGGGTDTQYF.

The chain links TRBV27 to TRBJ2-1; TRBD2 agrees at 7 bases. The V segment lost 0 bases and the J segment 7 bases; nucleotides outside the gene matches: 9. The CDR3 is made up of 16 amino acids. Germline-derived CDR1 and CDR2 are MNHEY and SMNVEV (reference sequence). CDR3 in amino acids: CASSLSRELGLNEQFF. CDR3 bases: TGTGCCAGCAGTTTATCGCGGGAGCTGGGGTTGAATGAGCAGTTCTTC.

This chain connects TRBV27 to TRBJ2-1; 7 bases fit TRBD1. The CDR3 contains 17 residues. The V gene's germline CDR1 is MNHEY and CDR2 SMNVEV (reference sequence). After removal of 2 bases from V and 7 bases from J, the junction contained 14 bases not matched to a gene. The CDR3 here is CASSLMRTGVNRNEQFF. The CDR3 DNA sequence: TGTGCCAGCAGTTTAATGAGAACAGGGGTCAATCGTAATGAGCAGTTCTTC.